This TCR beta chain was identified in a study of early T cells in non-severe SARS-CoV-2 infection. In the study overall: Sequencing of unsorted whole blood was done on bulk RNA, leaving chains unpaired. Study-level points and caveats: The VDJdb matching leaned toward anti-spike CD8 responses and overlooked private and CD4 specificities.

CDR3 size: 11 residues. Germline V gene lookup returns CDR1 SGHVS and CDR2 FQNEAQ. Many counts were recorded for this clonotype. Antigen unknown. An end of the junction differs from the germline gene, which may be a read error. Individual cDNA molecules each received unique molecular identifiers attached to them. TCRdb fed the 5' RACE reads into MiXCR, producing one record per CDR3 protein. The profile shows about 40,000 distinct CDR3 sequences, 5% to 6.5% of them singletons. The V call is TRBV7-8, the J call TRBJ2-1; no clear D gene. The origin of this receptor is an adult who was a healthcare worker with PCR-confirmed SARS-CoV-2 infection or an uninfected control (not recorded which). Sequencing was carried out using whole blood. CDR3: CASSSHNEQFF. CDR3 bases: TGTGCCAGCAGCTCCCACAATGAGCAGTTCTTC. Filled out from reference TRBV7-8 and TRBJ2-1, the complete variable domain reads GAGVSQSPRYKVAKRGQDVALRCDPISGHVSLFWYQQALGQGPEFLTYFQNEAQLDKSGLPSDRFFAERPEGSVSTLKIQRTQQEDSAVYLCASSSHNEQFFGPGTRLTVL.